This is a list of T cell receptor beta chains from one sample in a study of spatial heterogeneity in lung cancer. TCRdb reprocessed the 5' RACE reads via MiXCR and lists one record per CDR3 protein. The sample shows roughly 48,000 distinct CDR3 sequences, around 5.2% of them seen only once. The sample in question was PBMCs, obtained at surgery. These TCRs come from a male donor with early-stage non-small cell lung cancer. Each CDR3 is given with its conserved first and last residue. A D gene is named only where the DNA matches it firmly. The size of a clone is reported for some rows only, either as once, few or many, or as a class for expanded clones.

>TRBD2|TRBJ2-3|TRBV20-1|few
CSALRGSDTQYF
TGCAGTGCACTCCGCGGGAGTGATACGCAGTATTTT
>TRBD1|TRBJ1-6|TRBV5-4|many
CASSLRTGASPLHF
TGTGCCAGCAGCTTGCGGACAGGGGCTTCACCCCTCCACTTT
>NA|TRBJ1-1|TRBV20-1|many
CSAVGLEDTEAFF
TGCAGTGCAGTCGGACTGGAGGACACTGAAGCTTTCTTT
>TRBD2|TRBJ2-3|TRBV9|many
CASSVSGFTTDTQYF
TGTGCCAGCAGCGTTAGCGGGTTCACGACAGATACGCAGTATTTT
>NA|TRBJ2-2|TRBV21-1|many
CASRLRVAGELFF
TGTGCCAGCAGATTGAGGGTCGCCGGGGAGCTGTTTTTT
>TRBD1|TRBJ2-5|TRBV12-3/TRBV12-4|NA
CASSPGQGKETQYF
TGTGCCAGCAGCCCTGGACAGGGTAAAGAGACCCAGTACTTC
>NA|TRBJ2-2|TRBV7-2|NA
CASSLRGPPGELFF
TGTGCCAGCAGCTTACGAGGGCCCCCCGGGGAGCTGTTTTTT
>NA|TRBJ1-6|TRBV19|NA
CASSIANSPLHF
TGTGCCAGTAGTATCGCTAATTCACCCCTCCACTTT
>TRBD1|TRBJ2-7|TRBV6-1|many
CASSPAQGAVYEQYF
TGTGCCAGCAGTCCCGCACAGGGGGCAGTCTACGAGCAGTACTTC
>NA|TRBJ2-1|TRBV7-9|many
CASSLELRLSYNEQFF
TGTGCCAGCAGCTTAGAGCTCAGGCTTTCCTACAATGAGCAGTTCTTC
>NA|TRBJ2-1|TRBV2|many
CASSERATYNEQFF
TGTGCCAGCAGTGAAAGGGCTACCTACAATGAGCAGTTCTTC
>TRBD2|TRBJ2-1|TRBV12-3/TRBV12-4|few
CASSSPGLAGIAYNEQFF
TGTGCCAGCAGTTCCCCAGGACTAGCGGGAATCGCCTACAATGAGCAGTTCTTC
>TRBD2|TRBJ2-3|TRBV5-1|many
CASGDGRTGTDTQYF
TGCGCCAGCGGCGACGGGAGGACGGGCACAGATACGCAGTATTTT
>NA|TRBJ1-1|TRBV6-1|many
CASSEGMGAGAFF
TGTGCCAGCAGTGAAGGAATGGGAGCAGGAGCTTTCTTT
>NA|TRBJ1-3|TRBV4-1|many
CASSQDPDISSGNTIYF
TGCGCCAGCAGCCAAGATCCGGACATTTCCTCTGGAAACACCATATATTTT
>TRBD1|TRBJ2-2|TRBV6-2/TRBV6-3|many
CASSYRGQGTNTGELFF
TGTGCCAGCAGTTACCGGGGACAGGGAACGAACACCGGGGAGCTGTTTTTT
>TRBD2|TRBJ2-3|TRBV20-1|many
CSAVRLAGAADTQYF
TGCAGTGCTGTAAGACTAGCGGGAGCAGCAGATACGCAGTATTTT
>NA|TRBJ2-7|TRBV9|many
CASSVESGPTYEQYF
TGTGCCAGCAGCGTAGAAAGCGGGCCAACCTACGAGCAGTACTTC
>NA|TRBJ2-5|TRBV10-3|many
CAIRGGQETQYF
TGTGCCATCAGGGGGGGCCAAGAGACCCAGTACTTC
>NA|TRBJ2-5|TRBV7-6|NA
CASSSPRGRETQYF
TGTGCCAGCAGCTCCCCTCGGGGGCGAGAGACCCAGTACTTC
>NA|TRBJ2-3|TRBV29-1|many
CSVGGANTQYF
TGCAGCGTTGGTGGAGCAAATACGCAGTATTTT
>TRBD2|TRBJ2-7|TRBV5-1|many
CASSGSGSSYEQYF
TGCGCCAGCAGCGGCAGCGGGAGCTCCTACGAGCAGTACTTC
>TRBD1|TRBJ2-3|TRBV7-2|few
CASSLGHGGQGTGVADTQYF
TGTGCCAGCAGCTTAGGCCACGGAGGACAAGGGACAGGGGTGGCAGATACGCAGTATTTT
>NA|TRBJ1-4|TRBV6-1|few
CASSKGDTNEKLFF
TGTGCCAGCAGTAAAGGGGACACTAATGAAAAACTGTTTTTT
>NA|TRBJ2-7|TRBV4-2|NA
CASSQGRGPTYEQYF
TGTGCCAGCAGCCAAGGGAGGGGACCTACCTACGAGCAGTACTTC
>TRBD2|TRBJ2-1|TRBV11-3|NA
CASSLGGSGNNEQFF
TGTGCCAGCAGCTTAGGGGGGAGCGGGAACAATGAGCAGTTCTTC
>NA|TRBJ2-7|TRBV27|many
CASRPAVTYEQYF
TGTGCCAGCAGGCCAGCGGTGACCTACGAGCAGTACTTC
>NA|TRBJ2-6|TRBV5-1|many
CASSYSSGISGANVLTF
TGCGCCAGCAGCTACTCCTCGGGGATCTCTGGGGCCAACGTCCTGACTTTC
>NA|TRBJ2-1|TRBV11-2|many
CASSLQLTSYNEQFF
TGTGCCAGCAGCTTACAACTAACCTCCTACAATGAGCAGTTCTTC
>NA|TRBJ1-3|TRBV11-2|many
CASSLHLGNTIYF
TGTGCCAGCAGCTTACATTTAGGAAACACCATATATTTT
>TRBD2|TRBJ2-2|TRBV6-4|many
CASSSGTSNGELFF
TGTGCCAGCAGCTCCGGGACTAGCAACGGGGAGCTGTTTTTT
>TRBD2|TRBJ2-2|TRBV6-1|many
CASTEVLAGAGELFF
TGTGCCAGCACCGAGGTACTAGCGGGAGCCGGGGAGCTGTTTTTT
>NA|TRBJ2-3|TRBV20-1|many
CSARDGGTRTDTQYF
TGCAGTGCTAGAGATGGGGGGACTCGCACAGATACGCAGTATTTT
>TRBD1|TRBJ1-2|TRBV6-5|many
CASSLTGGGYTF
TGTGCCAGCAGCCTTACAGGGGGTGGCTACACCTTC
>TRBD1|TRBJ2-7|TRBV28|many
CASRQGHTYEQYF
TGTGCCAGCCGACAGGGCCACACCTACGAGCAGTACTTC
>TRBD2|TRBJ2-2|TRBV4-3|many
CASSQDPAGGRIGELFF
TGCGCCAGCAGCCAAGATCCAGCGGGAGGGCGGATCGGGGAGCTGTTTTTT
>TRBD1|TRBJ1-5|TRBV7-6|many
CASSPGTGVDQPQHF
TGTGCCAGCAGCCCTGGGACAGGGGTCGATCAGCCCCAGCATTTT
>NA|TRBJ2-2|TRBV4-3|few
CASSQRIANRPIGELFF
TGCGCCAGCAGCCAAAGGATCGCTAATCGGCCGATCGGGGAGCTGTTTTTT
>TRBD1|TRBJ2-5|TRBV3-1|many
CASSLSSGGVETQYF
TGTGCCAGCAGCCTTAGCTCAGGGGGCGTGGAGACCCAGTACTTC
>NA|TRBJ2-3|TRBV27|many
CASSYLASSTDTQYF
TGTGCCAGCAGTTATCTAGCGAGCTCCACAGATACGCAGTATTTT
>NA|TRBJ2-5|TRBV27|many
CASGDPPGTQYF
TGTGCCAGCGGAGATCCGCCGGGGACCCAGTACTTC
>TRBD1|TRBJ1-2|TRBV27|many
CASSPGTGYGYTF
TGTGCCAGCAGTCCAGGGACAGGCTATGGCTACACCTTC
>TRBD2|TRBJ2-1|TRBV20-1|many
CSVTRLAGYNEQFF
TGCAGTGTAACTCGACTAGCGGGATACAATGAGCAGTTCTTC
>NA|TRBJ1-2|TRBV7-9|many
CASSFYSGSNYGYTF
TGTGCCAGCAGCTTCTACTCGGGTTCTAACTATGGCTACACCTTC
>NA|TRBJ2-1|TRBV9|many
CASSVASTVGEQFF
TGTGCCAGCAGCGTAGCGTCGACTGTGGGTGAGCAGTTCTTC
>TRBD2|TRBJ2-1|TRBV7-9|few
CASRHRAGVGGRSDNEQFF
TGTGCCAGCAGACACAGAGCGGGAGTTGGTGGGAGGTCGGACAATGAGCAGTTCTTC
>NA|TRBJ1-2|TRBV6-1|many
CAAPGEQGVLDGYTF
TGTGCCGCCCCCGGCGAGCAAGGGGTACTGGATGGCTACACCTTC
>TRBD2|TRBJ2-5|TRBV7-6|many
CASSRGLAGATETQYF
TGTGCCAGCAGCAGAGGACTAGCGGGTGCCACCGAGACCCAGTACTTC
>NA|TRBJ2-3|TRBV18|many
CASSKERTDTQYF
TGTGCCAGCTCCAAGGAGCGCACAGATACGCAGTATTTT
>NA|TRBJ2-5|TRBV6-5|many
CASSPPAGHGETQYF
TGTGCCAGCAGTCCTCCCGCGGGGCACGGGGAGACCCAGTACTTC
>TRBD1|TRBJ1-6|TRBV9|many
CASSVGGRGNSPLHF
TGTGCCAGCAGCGTAGGAGGCAGGGGGAATTCACCCCTCCACTTT